A single sample gave rise to the 23 T cell receptor beta chains below, sequenced in a study of cytomegalovirus exposure and HLA in healthy donors. TCRdb keeps only in-frame clones here, not all; method: immunoSEQ multiplex PCR. This table has about 360,000 clones, roughly 85% appearing once. The material sequenced was PBMCs. The source of these receptors is a woman younger than 35 in good health and CMV-seronegative.

The chain is built from TRBV28 and TRBJ2-1; 13 bases are a match to TRBD2. Germline V gene lookup returns CDR1 MDHEN and CDR2 SYDVKM. This CDR3 spans 18 amino acids. The V and J ends lost 3 bases and 8 bases, in that order; junction bases with no gene match: 13. CDR3 coding DNA: TGTGCCAGCAGTTTCCCAAACCCGACTAGCGGGGGGCTCGATGAGCAGTTCTTC. This sequence encodes CASSFPNPTSGGLDEQFF.

The CDR3 sequence is CASNKGTSGRQETQYF. The CDR3 DNA is TGTGCCAGCAATAAGGGGACTAGCGGGAGGCAAGAGACCCAGTACTTC. The rearrangement uses TRBV28 and TRBJ2-5; 15 bases agree with TRBD2. J was trimmed by 2 bases and V by 7 bases; bases with no gene match: 5. The CDR3 is 16 amino acids. The V gene's germline CDR1 is MDHEN and CDR2 SYDVKM.

This chain links TRBV5-1 with TRBJ2-7; TRBD2 matches 8 bases. This CDR3 has 17 residues. Germline CDR1 reads SGHRS; CDR2 reads YFSETQ. V trimming: 0 bases; J trimming: 1 base; junction bases outside the gene matches: 9. In DNA form, the CDR3 reads TGCGCCAGCAGCTTGGGGGGGCCGGGACTAGTTTCCTACGAGCAGTACTTC. This codes for CASSLGGPGLVSYEQYF.

The chain recombines TRBV6-7 with TRBJ1-2; the D gene is possibly TRBD1 (6 bases). TRBV6-7 is filed as an ORF, its function uncertain. The CDR3 has 16 residues. V was trimmed by 4 bases and J by 4 bases, leaving 19 bases between them. The CDR3: CASSCDQQGPFYGYTF. The CDR3, as DNA: TGTGCCAGCAGTTGCGACCAACAGGGCCCCTTCTATGGCTACACCTTC.

The rearrangement uses TRBV5-1 and TRBJ2-1; 10 bases line up with TRBD1. The CDR3 runs to 16 residues. The J segment lost 2 bases and the V segment lost 4 bases, leaving 6 bases of the junction unmatched. The germline V gene encodes CDR1 SGHRS and CDR2 YFSETQ. CDR3 region: CASSKKTGGAYNEQFF. DNA for the CDR3: TGCGCCAGCAGCAAAAAGACAGGGGGCGCCTACAATGAGCAGTTCTTC.

J is TRBJ1-5 and V is TRBV18, with TRBD1 identical over 10 bases. Germline assignment: CDR1 KGHSH and CDR2 LQKENI. J lost 5 bases, V lost 5 bases, and 6 bases had no gene match. The CDR3 totals 15 residues. DNA of the CDR3: TGTGCCAGCTCAGCGGGGACAGGGGAGGATCAGCCCCAGCATTTT. Its protein is CASSAGTGEDQPQHF.

J is TRBJ1-2 and V is TRBV10-3; TRBD1 aligns across 10 bases. The CDR3 has 14 residues. With V trimmed by 10 bases and J by 11 bases, 16 bases remained unmatched. Germline CDR1 and CDR2: ENHRY and SYGVKD. This CDR3 is CATGTGDTIWRYTF. The CDR3 region has the DNA TGTGCCACAGGGACAGGGGACACTATATGGAGGTACACCTTC.

The chain is built from TRBV11-2 and TRBJ2-3; 9 positions match TRBD2. This CDR3 comprises 17 residues. Germline V gene data show CDR1 as SGHAT and CDR2 as FQNNGV. Trimming took 4 bases from V and 2 from J; bases not matched to a gene: 10. The DNA of the CDR3 is TGTGCCAGCAGCTCCCTTGGCGGGGGGGCCCTCACAGATACGCAGTATTTT. Translation gives CASSSLGGGALTDTQYF. The full variable domain, its missing parts supplied by reference TRBV11-2 and TRBJ2-3, is EAGVAQSPRYKIIEKRQSVAFWCNPISGHATLYWYQQILGQGPKLLIQFQNNGVVDDSQLPKDRFSAERLKGVDSTLKIQPAKLEDSAVYLCASSSLGGGALTDTQYFGPGTRLTVL.

This chain uses TRBV18 with TRBJ2-7; D may be TRBD1 (5 bases). Trimming left V 3 bases short and J 3 bases short, with 9 bases between. This CDR3 region has 13 residues. Germline V gene lookup returns CDR1 KGHSH and CDR2 LQKENI. CDR3 sequence: CASSPRQIYEQYF. For the CDR3, the DNA is TGTGCCAGCTCACCTCGACAGATCTACGAGCAGTACTTC.

This clone was seen a single time. Other DNA sequences in the same sample also yield this CDR3. This rearrangement joins TRBV27 to TRBJ2-7; TRBD1 matches at 10 bases. Per germline, CDR1 MNHEY and CDR2 SMNVEV (reference sequence). The J segment lost 1 base and the V segment lost 3 bases, leaving 0 bases of the junction unmatched. This CDR3 region has 14 residues. CDR3 coding DNA: TGTGCCAGCAGTTTGGGACAGGGGTCCTACGAGCAGTACTTC. Protein sequence: CASSLGQGSYEQYF.

The chain employs TRBV2 and TRBJ2-3; 9 bases map to TRBD1. V lost 4 bases, J lost 5 bases, and 7 bases stayed unmatched. CDR3 size: 15 residues. Looked up from germline, CDR1 is SNHLY and CDR2 is FYNNEI. CDR3 loop: CASSAGQGGIDTQYF. The CDR3 nucleotides read TGTGCCAGCAGTGCGGGACAGGGTGGTATAGATACGCAGTATTTT.

This clone was observed a few times. V and J are TRBV30 and TRBJ1-1, with D maybe TRBD1 (5 bases). This CDR3 is built from 12 residues. From germline, CDR1 is GTSNPN and CDR2 SVGIG (reference sequence). V dropped 4 bases and J dropped 3 bases, with 9 bases sitting between them. The CDR3 sequence: CAWKGTDTEAFF. CDR3 sequence (DNA): TGTGCCTGGAAAGGGACTGACACTGAAGCTTTCTTT.

This chain joins TRBV6-5 and TRBJ2-7; no reliable D call. This CDR3 contains 14 residues. With 9 bases removed from V and 5 bases from J, the gap between germline ends came to 20 bases. Germline loops: CDR1 MNHEY, CDR2 SVGAGI. The CDR3 is CASRDPAPSDEQYF. The CDR3 nucleotides read TGTGCCAGTCGAGACCCCGCCCCAAGCGACGAGCAGTACTTC.

This sequence joins TRBV14 and TRBJ2-1, with 10 bases fitting TRBD2. Trimming took 6 bases from V and 1 from J; bases not matched to a gene: 3. This CDR3 is 15 amino acids long. The V gene's germline CDR1 is SGHDN and CDR2 FVKESK. DNA of the CDR3: TGTGCCAGCAGTCAACTAGCGGGGTCCTACAATGAGCAGTTCTTC. Translated, it gives CASSQLAGSYNEQFF.

The chain couples TRBV29-1 to TRBJ1-1; tentatively, D is TRBD1 (5 bases). CDR1 and CDR2 from the germline V gene are SQVTM and ANQGSEA. The germline V and J ends were trimmed by 1 base and 5 bases, with 14 bases remaining between them. The CDR3 sequence is 14 residues long. CDR3 sequence (DNA): TGCAGCGTTGAAGGGGGGGTCTATAGGACTGAAGCTTTCTTT. The encoded protein is CSVEGGVYRTEAFF.

This sequence joins TRBV6-5 and TRBJ1-1; TRBD1 matches at 9 bases. After removal of 8 bases from V and 5 bases from J, the junction contained 9 bases not matched to a gene. Germline V lookup: CDR1 MNHEY, CDR2 SVGAGI. The CDR3 sequence is 14 residues long. CDR3 loop: CASFRDRARTEAFF. In DNA, the CDR3 is TGTGCCAGCTTCCGGGACAGGGCAAGGACTGAAGCTTTCTTT.

The V call is TRBV27, the J call TRBJ2-1; possibly TRBD2 for D (7 bases). The CDR3 has 18 residues. Trimming took off 3 bases at V and 7 bases at J, with 25 bases between the two ends. CDR1 is MNHEY and CDR2 is SMNVEV in the germline V gene (reference sequence). CDR3 sequence reads: CASSLGGAGVSPGNEQFF. The CDR3 DNA is TGTGCCAGCAGTTTGGGGGGGGCCGGGGTCTCGCCCGGTAATGAGCAGTTCTTC.

This clone appeared a few times. This sequence joins TRBV30 and TRBJ1-5; D possibly corresponds to TRBD1 (5 bases). Trimming pared 3 bases from V and 1 base from J, leaving 13 bases between. This CDR3 is 15 amino acids long. From germline, CDR1 is GTSNPN and CDR2 SVGIG (reference sequence). The CDR3 sequence: CAWRYAGQSNQPQHF. CDR3 nucleotides: TGTGCCTGGAGATACGCAGGGCAGAGCAATCAGCCCCAGCATTTT.

This rearrangement joins TRBV27 to TRBJ2-7, with 8 nucleotides matching TRBD1. Germline CDR1 reads MNHEY; CDR2 reads SMNVEV (reference sequence). With 0 bases clipped from V and 7 bases from J, the junction kept 8 bases outside the gene matches. CDR3 length: 15 amino acids. The CDR3 spells CASSLSFRTGGEQYF. The CDR3 DNA reads TGTGCCAGCAGTTTATCCTTCCGTACAGGGGGGGAGCAGTACTTC.

The V call is TRBV4-1, the J call TRBJ2-7, with 11 bases fitting TRBD2. The CDR3 totals 15 residues. Losses at the gene ends were 4 bases for V and 7 bases for J; bases not matched to a gene: 9. Germline V gene lookup returns CDR1 MGHRA and CDR2 YSYEKL. The CDR3 sequence: CASSPETSGILEQYF. CDR3 nucleotides: TGCGCCAGCAGCCCGGAGACTAGCGGGATCTTAGAGCAGTACTTC.

The J gene is TRBJ2-6, the V gene TRBV28, with unresolved D. Germline loops: CDR1 MDHEN, CDR2 SYDVKM. The CDR3 spans 14 residues. V was clipped by 4 bases and J by 2 bases, with 6 bases between them. The CDR3 protein is CASSSPTGANVLTF. The DNA for the CDR3 is TGTGCCAGCAGTTCACCTACTGGGGCCAACGTCCTGACTTTC.

This chain connects TRBV28 to TRBJ1-2; maybe TRBD1 (5 bases). Germline V gives CDR1 MDHEN, CDR2 SYDVKM. V was clipped by 5 bases and J by 1 base, with 11 bases between them. The CDR3 loop spans 14 amino acids. CDR3: CASSPTDNNYGYTF. The CDR3 region has the DNA TGTGCCAGCAGTCCGACAGACAATAACTATGGCTACACCTTC.

This rearrangement joins TRBV7-3 to TRBJ2-1; TRBD2 agrees at 10 bases. This CDR3 is 17 amino acids long. The germline V gene encodes CDR1 SGHTA and CDR2 FQGTGA. The V segment lost 5 bases and the J segment 7 bases; nucleotides outside the gene matches: 14. CDR3 coding DNA: TGTGCCAGCAGCCACATCGGCCCTAGCGGGAGTGGGAATGAGCAGTTCTTC. Translating gives CASSHIGPSGSGNEQFF.